This T cell receptor (beta chain) was recovered during a study of blood T cell repertoires in COVID-19. Measured with immunoSEQ multiplex PCR; TCRdb has only the in-frame clones, and not every one. The sample comprises under 200,000 clones, more than 70% of which are singletons, and 5% to 7% rests with the top ten. Material: PBMCs or T cells enriched from blood (not recorded which). This receptor was taken from a man aged 35-49 years with acute COVID-19.

CDR3 residues: CSVVPAGVEDTQYF. The DNA for the CDR3 is TGCAGCGTTGTACCAGCGGGAGTCGAAGATACGCAGTATTTT. This chain uses TRBV29-1 with TRBJ2-3; 8 nucleotides align to TRBD2. The junction had 8 bases not matched to a gene; V was cut back by 4 bases and J by 5 bases. The CDR3 is 14 amino acids. CDR1 SQVTM and CDR2 ANQGSEA come from the germline V gene.